This TCR beta chain was identified in a study of molecular identifiers for immune sequencing clone quantification. Study-wide points: Highly expanded clone sizes could be underestimated by identical TCR molecules that share a barcode.

Concerning this clonotype itself: Antigen: not known.

Sorting defined naive CD8 T cells as CD8+CD4-CCR7+CD45RA+. The germline gives CDR1 SGHTA, CDR2 FQGNSA. V was trimmed by 2 bases and J by 9 bases, leaving 11 bases between them. This CDR3 has 14 amino acids. TCRdb re-called the PCR reads with MiXCR, one entry per CDR3 protein. The sample consists of 490,000 or so distinct CDR3 sequences, 20% to 25% of them appearing once. This clonotype was sampled from a human donor in good health. Some libraries in this study had Jurkat cell RNA spiked in. The chain has TRBV7-2 and TRBJ1-6; D is unresolved. Sequences were obtained from naive CD8+ T cells from blood, with Jurkat cell RNA spiked in. Sample subset: FACS-sorted CD8+CD4-CCR7+CD45RA+ naive T cells. The CDR3 reads CASSLIGLGSPLHF. CDR3 nucleotide sequence: TGTGCCAGCAGCTTAATAGGGTTGGGTTCACCCCTCCACTTT.